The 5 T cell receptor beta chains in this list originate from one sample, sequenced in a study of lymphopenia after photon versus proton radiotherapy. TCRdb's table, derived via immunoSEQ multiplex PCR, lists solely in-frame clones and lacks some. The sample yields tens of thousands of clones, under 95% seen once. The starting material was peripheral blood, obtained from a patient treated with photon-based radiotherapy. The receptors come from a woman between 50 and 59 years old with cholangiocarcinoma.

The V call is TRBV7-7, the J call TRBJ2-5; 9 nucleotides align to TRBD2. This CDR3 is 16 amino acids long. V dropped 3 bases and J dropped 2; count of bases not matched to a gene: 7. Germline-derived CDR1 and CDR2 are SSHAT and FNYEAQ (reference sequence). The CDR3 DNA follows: TGTGCCAGCAGCTTCTCTCACAGCGGGGGGCAAGAGACCCAGTACTTC. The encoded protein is CASSFSHSGGQETQYF.

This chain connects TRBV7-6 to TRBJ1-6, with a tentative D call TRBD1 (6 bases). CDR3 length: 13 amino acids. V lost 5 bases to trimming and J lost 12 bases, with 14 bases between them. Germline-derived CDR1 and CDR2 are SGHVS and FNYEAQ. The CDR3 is CASSHTGQGPLHF. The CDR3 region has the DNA TGTGCCAGCAGCCACACAGGGCAAGGACCCCTCCACTTT.

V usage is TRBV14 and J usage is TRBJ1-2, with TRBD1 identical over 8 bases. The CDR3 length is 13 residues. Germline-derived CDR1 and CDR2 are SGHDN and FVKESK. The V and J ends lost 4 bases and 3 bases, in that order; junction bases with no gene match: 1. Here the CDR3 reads CASSPDRDYGYTF. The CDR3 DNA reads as TGTGCCAGCAGCCCGGACAGGGACTATGGCTACACCTTC.

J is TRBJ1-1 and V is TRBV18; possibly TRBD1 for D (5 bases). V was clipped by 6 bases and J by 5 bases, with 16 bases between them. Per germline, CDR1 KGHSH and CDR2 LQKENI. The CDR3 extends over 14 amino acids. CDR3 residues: CASSLKGLGTEAFF. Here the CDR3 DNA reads TGTGCCAGCTCCCTAAAGGGACTCGGGACTGAAGCTTTCTTT.

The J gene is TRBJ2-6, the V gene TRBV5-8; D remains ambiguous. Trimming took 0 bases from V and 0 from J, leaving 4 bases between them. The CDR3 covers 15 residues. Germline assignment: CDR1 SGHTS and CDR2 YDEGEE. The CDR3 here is CASSLDNSGANVLTF. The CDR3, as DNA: TGTGCCAGCAGCTTGGACAACTCTGGGGCCAACGTCCTGACTTTC.